The next 29 T cell receptor beta chains were all read from a single sample in a study of blood T cell repertoires in COVID-19. The protocol was immunoSEQ multiplex PCR, while the TCRdb copy is restricted to in-frame clones and leaves out a portion. The table shows 90,000 to 150,000 clones, with approximately 86% occurring only once. The source material was peripheral blood. Every receptor here comes from a human donor in a cohort sampled during active COVID-19.

The gene calls are TRBV5-1 and TRBJ2-7; perhaps TRBD1 as D (5 bases). The CDR3 has 13 residues. Deletions cut 4 bases from V and 2 bases from J, with 10 bases between. The germline V gene encodes CDR1 SGHRS and CDR2 YFSETQ. CDR3 nucleotide sequence: TGCGCCAGCAGCGCAGGGTCGCCCTACGAGCAGTACTTC. Residues: CASSAGSPYEQYF.

This clone was detected once. The chain joins TRBV10-1 to TRBJ2-1; 8 nucleotides align to TRBD2. The CDR3 length is 14 residues. V was pared by 6 bases and J by 5 bases, with 6 bases of the junction left unmatched. Germline V gene lookup returns CDR1 WNHNN and CDR2 SYGVQD (reference sequence). The CDR3 bases are TGCGCCAGCAGAGATAGCGGGAACAACAATGAGCAGTTCTTC. It translates to CASRDSGNNNEQFF.

DNA for the CDR3: TGTGCCAGCACCCTGGCTCCTAACTATGGCTACACCTTC. Translated: CASTLAPNYGYTF. The chain carries TRBV3-1 (or the pseudogene TRBV3-2) and TRBJ1-2, with D hard to call. The V end lost 7 bases, the J end lost 0 bases, and 9 bases lay between the germline ends. This CDR3 has 13 residues. The germline V gene encodes CDR1 LGHDT and CDR2 YNNKEL (reference sequence).

The chain links TRBV11-3 to TRBJ2-5; 8 bases are shared with TRBD2. The junction had 7 bases not matched to a gene; V was cut back by 10 bases and J by 3 bases. The germline V gene encodes CDR1 SGHNT and CDR2 YENEEA. The length of the CDR3 is 13 residues. The CDR3 is CATQAGVEETQYF. In nucleotides, the CDR3 is TGTGCCACCCAAGCGGGAGTTGAAGAGACCCAGTACTTC. The full variable domain, completed using reference TRBV11-3 and TRBJ2-5, is EAGVVQSPRYKIIEKKQPVAFWCNPISGHNTLYWYLQNLGQGPELLIRYENEEAVDDSQLPKDRFSAERLKGVDSTLKIQPAELGDSAVYLCATQAGVEETQYFGPGTRLLVL.

The chain combines TRBV18 with TRBJ2-3; 9 nucleotides line up with TRBD1. The CDR3 loop spans 16 amino acids. In germline, CDR1 is KGHSH, CDR2 LQKENI. J gave up 5 bases and V 1 base, and 7 bases lay outside the gene matches. The CDR3 here is CASSPLGGQGIDTQYF. CDR3 DNA sequence: TGTGCCAGCTCACCACTTGGGGGACAGGGAATAGATACGCAGTATTTT.

This chain joins TRBV7-6 and TRBJ2-2, with 8 bases matching TRBD2. Germline V gene lookup returns CDR1 SGHVS and CDR2 FNYEAQ. The trim removed 5 bases at V and 1 base at J, leaving 9 bases unmatched. The CDR3 is 17 amino acids. CDR3 loop: CASSIGLGLVNTGELFF. CDR3 in DNA: TGTGCCAGCAGCATCGGATTGGGACTAGTGAACACCGGGGAGCTGTTTTTT.

J is TRBJ2-7 and V is TRBV5-1, with D possibly TRBD1 on 5 matching bases. In germline, CDR1 is SGHRS, CDR2 YFSETQ. The CDR3 spans 15 residues. Trimming removed 3 bases from V and 2 bases from J, with 15 bases in between. The CDR3 coding sequence is TGCGCCAGCAGCTCCGACAGTCGTCCCCCCTACGAGCAGTACTTC. Protein sequence: CASSSDSRPPYEQYF.

The chain uses TRBV6-1 and TRBJ2-1; perhaps TRBD1 as D (6 bases). V lost 2 bases and J lost 5, with 13 bases in between. CDR1 MNHNS and CDR2 SASEGT come from the germline V gene. This CDR3 has 15 amino acids. The DNA for the CDR3 is TGTGCCAGCAGTGAACCGGGACATCCCAACAATGAGCAGTTCTTC. Amino acid sequence: CASSEPGHPNNEQFF.

CDR3 sequence reads: CASRTSGSGEQYF. The CDR3 DNA is TGTGCCAGTCGGACTAGCGGGAGCGGCGAGCAGTACTTC. The gene calls are TRBV4-2 and TRBJ2-7, with 13 positions matching TRBD2. This CDR3 comprises 13 residues. CDR1 is LGHNA, CDR2 YNFKEQ, per germline. The V segment lost 9 bases and the J segment 6 bases; nucleotides outside the gene matches: 5.

This chain joins TRBV28 and TRBJ2-2, with 7 bases lining up with TRBD1. The CDR3 spans 14 residues. From germline, CDR1 is MDHEN and CDR2 SYDVKM. V was pared by 5 bases and J by 4 bases, with 4 bases of the junction left unmatched. The chain's CDR3 is CASSAGTATGELFF. In DNA, the CDR3 is TGTGCCAGCAGTGCTGGGACAGCCACCGGGGAGCTGTTTTTT.

The V call is TRBV5-4, the J call TRBJ2-5; TRBD1 agrees at 7 bases. Germline-derived CDR1 and CDR2 are SGHNT and YYREEE (reference sequence). This CDR3 comprises 14 residues. Germline trimming cut 3 bases from V and 2 bases from J; bases unmatched to any gene: 4. CDR3 region: CASSWGTDQETQYF. The CDR3, as DNA: TGTGCCAGCAGCTGGGGGACAGATCAAGAGACCCAGTACTTC.

V is TRBV15 and J is TRBJ2-3, with D perhaps TRBD2 (5 bases). The CDR3 sequence is 14 residues long. Trimming removed 1 base from V and 3 bases from J, with 8 bases in between. Per germline, CDR1 LNHNV and CDR2 YYDKDF (reference sequence). The DNA for the CDR3 is TGTGCCACCAGCAGAGGAGGGAGTACAGATACGCAGTATTTT. It yields the protein CATSRGGSTDTQYF.

This clone was counted a single time. The chain combines TRBV12-3 or TRBV12-4 with TRBJ1-1; D not certain. The V end lost 3 bases, the J end lost 0 bases, and 5 bases lay between the germline ends. The CDR3 consists of 13 residues. CDR3 DNA sequence: TGTGCCAGCAGTTTCCGTATGAACACTGAAGCTTTCTTT. It codes for CASSFRMNTEAFF.

The J gene is TRBJ2-5, the V gene TRBV28; D gene uncertain. Germline V gene sequence: CDR1 MDHEN, CDR2 SYDVKM. There are 14 residues in the CDR3. Trimming took off 1 base at V and 2 bases at J, with 8 bases between the two ends. The CDR3 sequence: CASSLYLRQETQYF. The CDR3 DNA is TGTGCCAGCAGTTTATACTTGCGGCAAGAGACCCAGTACTTC.

The V call is TRBV7-6, the J call TRBJ2-5; D is uncertain. CDR1 is SGHVS, CDR2 FNYEAQ, per germline. V lost 1 base, J lost 1 base, and 7 bases lay in between. This CDR3 is 14 amino acids long. This chain's CDR3 is CASSLVNGQETQYF. The CDR3 nucleotides read TGTGCCAGCAGCTTAGTAAACGGCCAAGAGACCCAGTACTTC.

The rearrangement links TRBV11-3 to TRBJ2-1; tentatively, D is TRBD1 (6 bases). Deletions cut 5 bases from V and 5 bases from J, with 25 bases between. The CDR3 runs 18 residues. Germline-derived CDR1 and CDR2 are SGHNT and YENEEA. Here the CDR3 reads CASSNAGRGPHRDNEQFF. CDR3 in DNA: TGTGCCAGCAGCAATGCGGGCAGGGGACCCCATAGGGACAATGAGCAGTTCTTC.

V and J are TRBV27 and TRBJ2-1, with a weak D call TRBD1 (5 bases). The germline V and J ends were trimmed by 1 base and 9 bases, with 13 bases remaining between them. Germline V gives CDR1 MNHEY, CDR2 SMNVEV (reference sequence). There are 14 residues in the CDR3. CDR3 coding DNA: TGTGCCAGCAGTTTATTGGGGCGGAGAGCTGAGCAGTTCTTC. It specifies CASSLLGRRAEQFF.

This chain joins TRBV28 and TRBJ2-2; no firm D call. The CDR3 length is 16 residues. Germline values: CDR1 MDHEN, CDR2 SYDVKM. Deletions cut 4 bases from V and 2 bases from J, with 14 bases between. The CDR3 region has the DNA TGTGCCAGCAGTTCAACATTCGACATAAACACCGGGGAGCTGTTTTTT. Protein sequence: CASSSTFDINTGELFF. Combining the CDR3 with reference TRBV28 and TRBJ2-2 gives the whole variable domain DVKVTQSSRYLVKRTGEKVFLECVQDMDHENMFWYRQDPGLGLRLIYFSYDVKMKEKGDIPEGYSVSREKKERFSLILESASTNQTSMYLCASSSTFDINTGELFFGEGSRLTVL.

The chain employs TRBV7-3 and TRBJ2-7; 7 positions agree with TRBD2. The germline gives CDR1 SGHTA, CDR2 FQGTGA. V trimming: 5 bases; J trimming: 2 bases; junction bases outside the gene matches: 6. The CDR3 runs to 14 residues. The DNA of the CDR3 is TGTGCCAGCAGCCCGCGGGGGAAACCCTACGAGCAGTACTTC. This codes for CASSPRGKPYEQYF.

This clone was found once. The chain employs TRBV4-1 and TRBJ2-2; 9 nucleotides agree with TRBD2. There are 16 residues in the CDR3. V lost 3 bases, J lost 5 bases, and 7 bases stayed unmatched. Germline V gives CDR1 MGHRA, CDR2 YSYEKL. Here the CDR3 reads CASSQPAGGGTGELFF. As DNA, the CDR3 is TGCGCCAGCAGCCAGCCAGCGGGAGGAGGGACCGGGGAGCTGTTTTTT.

V usage is TRBV21-1 and J usage is TRBJ2-1; TRBD2, the D gene given by the table, was not confirmed from the DNA. TRBV21-1 is marked as a pseudogene. This CDR3 has 14 residues. CDR3 loop: CASSKDSCYNEQFF. CDR3 bases: TGTGCCAGCAGCAAGGACTCATGCTACAATGAGCAGTTCTTC.

The gene calls are TRBV6-5 and TRBJ2-7; TRBD1 matches 7 bases. The V gene end was trimmed by 0 bases and the J gene end by 1 base; junction bases not matched to a gene: 3. The CDR3 is 15 amino acids. Germline CDR1 reads MNHEY; CDR2 reads SVGAGI. This CDR3 reads CASSYSKGASYEQYF. The CDR3 nucleotides are TGTGCCAGCAGTTACTCAAAGGGGGCATCCTACGAGCAGTACTTC.

The V call is TRBV7-9, the J call TRBJ1-4, with 9 bases lining up with TRBD1. Germline CDR1 is SEHNR and CDR2 is FQNEAQ (reference sequence). The CDR3 spans 18 residues. The V segment lost 4 bases and the J segment 0 bases; nucleotides outside the gene matches: 9. CDR3 nucleotides: TGTGCCAGCAGCTACCGGACAGGGGTTACTGCAACTAATGAAAAACTGTTTTTT. Translation gives CASSYRTGVTATNEKLFF.

This rearrangement joins TRBV24-1 to TRBJ2-3, with 9 bases aligning to TRBD2. Germline V gives CDR1 KGHDR, CDR2 SFDVKD. The CDR3 loop spans 17 amino acids. Trimming took 0 bases from V and 2 from J; bases not matched to a gene: 5. The CDR3 sequence: CATSDLVAGAITDTQYF. CDR3 nucleotides: TGTGCCACCAGTGATTTGGTAGCGGGAGCCATCACAGATACGCAGTATTTT.

The V call is TRBV7-7, the J call TRBJ2-5; 15 bases map to TRBD2. CDR1 SSHAT and CDR2 FNYEAQ come from the germline V gene (reference sequence). This CDR3 is 17 amino acids long. The V gene end was trimmed by 5 bases and the J gene end by 3 bases; junction bases not matched to a gene: 7. The CDR3 region is CASSGGLAGGEEETQYF. As DNA, the CDR3 is TGTGCCAGCAGCGGAGGACTAGCGGGAGGGGAAGAAGAGACCCAGTACTTC.

The rearrangement links TRBV10-3 to TRBJ1-6, with TRBD1 matching over 8 bases. The V and J ends lost 4 bases and 6 bases, in that order; junction bases with no gene match: 2. Germline V gene lookup returns CDR1 ENHRY and CDR2 SYGVKD. This CDR3 is 14 amino acids long. This CDR3 reads CAISGTGRNSPLHF. The CDR3 DNA follows: TGTGCCATCAGTGGGACAGGGCGTAATTCACCCCTCCACTTT.

The chain is built from TRBV20-1 and TRBJ1-2; D is ambiguous. The CDR3 contains 12 residues. V lost 3 bases, J lost 1 base, and 6 bases lay in between. CDR1 and CDR2 (germline): DFQATT, SNEGSKA (reference sequence). The CDR3 reads CSASGGNYGYTF. CDR3 in DNA: TGCAGTGCTAGTGGCGGTAACTATGGCTACACCTTC.

This sequence joins TRBV2 and TRBJ1-2, with 12 bases identical to TRBD1. Germline values: CDR1 SNHLY, CDR2 FYNNEI. V lost 6 bases to trimming and J lost 8 bases; unmatched junction nucleotides: 13. The CDR3 is 16 residues long. CDR3 loop: CASRGRGDRGREGYTF. For the CDR3, the DNA is TGTGCCAGCAGAGGAAGGGGGGACAGGGGGCGAGAAGGCTACACCTTC.

The J gene is TRBJ1-5, the V gene TRBV30, with TRBD1 identical over 7 bases. Trimming cost V 5 bases and J 7 bases; bases outside gene matches: 14. The germline gives CDR1 GTSNPN, CDR2 SVGIG (reference sequence). The CDR3 covers 15 residues. The CDR3 reads CAWARQGGLGQPQHF. CDR3 nucleotide sequence: TGTGCCTGGGCTAGACAGGGTGGGCTTGGACAGCCCCAGCATTTT.